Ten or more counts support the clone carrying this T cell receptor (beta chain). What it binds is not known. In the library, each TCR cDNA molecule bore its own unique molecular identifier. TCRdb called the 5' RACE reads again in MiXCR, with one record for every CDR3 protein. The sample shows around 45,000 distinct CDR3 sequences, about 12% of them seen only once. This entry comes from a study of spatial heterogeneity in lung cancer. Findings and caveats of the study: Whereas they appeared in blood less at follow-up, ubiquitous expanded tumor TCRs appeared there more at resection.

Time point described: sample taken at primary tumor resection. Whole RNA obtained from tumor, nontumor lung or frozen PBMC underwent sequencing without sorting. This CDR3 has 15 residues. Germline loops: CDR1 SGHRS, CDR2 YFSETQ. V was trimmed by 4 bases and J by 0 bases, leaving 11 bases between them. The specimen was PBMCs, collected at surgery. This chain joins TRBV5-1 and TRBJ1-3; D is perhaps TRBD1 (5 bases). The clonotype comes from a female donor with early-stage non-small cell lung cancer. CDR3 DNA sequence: TGCGCCAGCAGCCTAGCAGGGAGCTCTGGAAACACCATATATTTT. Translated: CASSLAGSSGNTIYF.